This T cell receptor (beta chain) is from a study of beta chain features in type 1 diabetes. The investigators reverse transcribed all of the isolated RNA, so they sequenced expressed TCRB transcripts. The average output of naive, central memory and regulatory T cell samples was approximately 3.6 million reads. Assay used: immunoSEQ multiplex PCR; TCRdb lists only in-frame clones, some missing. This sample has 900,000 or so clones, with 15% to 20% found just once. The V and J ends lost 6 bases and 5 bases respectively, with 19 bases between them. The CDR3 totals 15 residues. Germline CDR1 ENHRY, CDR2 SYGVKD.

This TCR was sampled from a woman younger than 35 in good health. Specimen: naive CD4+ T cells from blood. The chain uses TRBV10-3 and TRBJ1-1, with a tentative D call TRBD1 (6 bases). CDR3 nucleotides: TGTGCCATCAGCGACAGAACAGGGTTCGGAACTGAAGCTTTCTTT. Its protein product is CAISDRTGFGTEAFF.